This entry features one T cell receptor (beta chain) sequence. What it binds is not known. The data stem from a study of T cell responses to AZD1222 COVID-19 vaccine. Whole-study findings and limits: The span of vaccine-associated CD4 TCRs extended across spike, with dominance at 160-218 and 743-854. No repertoire was sampled before or during the peak T cell response, only after it.

CDR1 and CDR2 from the germline V gene are SGHNT and YYREEE (reference sequence). The CDR3 contains 14 residues. Trimming left V 4 bases short and J 6 bases short, with 13 bases between. The data were produced by immunoSEQ multiplex PCR, yet TCRdb's version contains in-frame clones alone and is incomplete. Seen here are over 90,000 clones, roughly 84% observed once, and the top ten hold 17%. The sequencing used peripheral blood, collected on day 0 of AZD1222 vaccination. The gene calls are TRBV5-4 and TRBJ1-4, with a possible D match to TRBD1 (6 bases). The TCR comes from an adult in good health. CDR3 DNA sequence: TGTGCCAGCAGCGCCCGGGACACTGATGAAAAACTGTTTTTT. Translation gives CASSARDTDEKLFF.